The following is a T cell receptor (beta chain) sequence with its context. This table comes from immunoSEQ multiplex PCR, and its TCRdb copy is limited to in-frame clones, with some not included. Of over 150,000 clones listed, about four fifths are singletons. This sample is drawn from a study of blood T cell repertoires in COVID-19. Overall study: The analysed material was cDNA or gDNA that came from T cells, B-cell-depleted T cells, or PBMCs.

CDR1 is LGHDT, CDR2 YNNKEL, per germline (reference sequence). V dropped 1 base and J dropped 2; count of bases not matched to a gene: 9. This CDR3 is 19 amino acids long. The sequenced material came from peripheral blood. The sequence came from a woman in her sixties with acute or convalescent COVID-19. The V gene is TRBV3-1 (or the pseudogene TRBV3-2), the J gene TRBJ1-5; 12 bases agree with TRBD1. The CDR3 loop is CASSQGIGTGGLGNQPQHF. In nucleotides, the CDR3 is TGTGCCAGCAGCCAAGGGATTGGGACAGGGGGCTTGGGCAATCAGCCCCAGCATTTT.